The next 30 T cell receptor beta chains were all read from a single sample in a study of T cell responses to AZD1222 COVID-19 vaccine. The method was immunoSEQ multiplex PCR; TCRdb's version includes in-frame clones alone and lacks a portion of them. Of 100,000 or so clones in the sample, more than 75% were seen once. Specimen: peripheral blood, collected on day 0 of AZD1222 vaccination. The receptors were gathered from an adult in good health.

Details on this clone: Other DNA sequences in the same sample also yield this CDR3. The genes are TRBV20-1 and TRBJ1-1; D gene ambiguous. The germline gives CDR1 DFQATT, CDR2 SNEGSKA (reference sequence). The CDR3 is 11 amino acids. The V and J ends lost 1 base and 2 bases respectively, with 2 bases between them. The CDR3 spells CSARGNTEAFF. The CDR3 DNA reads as TGCAGTGCTAGAGGCAACACTGAAGCTTTCTTT.

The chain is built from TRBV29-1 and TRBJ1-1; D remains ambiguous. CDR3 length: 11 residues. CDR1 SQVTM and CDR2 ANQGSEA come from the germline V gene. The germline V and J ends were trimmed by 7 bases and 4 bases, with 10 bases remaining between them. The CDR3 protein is CSGTEGTEAFF. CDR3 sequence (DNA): TGCAGCGGCACTGAGGGCACTGAAGCTTTCTTT.

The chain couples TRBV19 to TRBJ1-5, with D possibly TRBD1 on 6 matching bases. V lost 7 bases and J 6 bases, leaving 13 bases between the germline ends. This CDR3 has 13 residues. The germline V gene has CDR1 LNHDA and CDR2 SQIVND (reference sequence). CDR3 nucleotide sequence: TGTGCCAGTACTCGACAGGAGACTCAGCCCCAGCATTTT. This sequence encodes CASTRQETQPQHF.

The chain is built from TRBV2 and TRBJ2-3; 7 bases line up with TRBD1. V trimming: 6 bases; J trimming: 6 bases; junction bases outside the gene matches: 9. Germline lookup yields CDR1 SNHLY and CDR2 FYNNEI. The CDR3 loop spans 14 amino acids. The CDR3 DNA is TGTGCCAGCAGAAGACAGGGCCCTCCGGATACGCAGTATTTT. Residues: CASRRQGPPDTQYF.

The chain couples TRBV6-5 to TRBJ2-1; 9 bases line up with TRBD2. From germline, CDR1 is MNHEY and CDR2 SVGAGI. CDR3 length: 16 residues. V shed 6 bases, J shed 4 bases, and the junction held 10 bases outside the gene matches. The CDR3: CASSYLAGRRYNEQFF. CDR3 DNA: TGTGCCAGCAGCTACCTAGCGGGACGGCGGTACAATGAGCAGTTCTTC.

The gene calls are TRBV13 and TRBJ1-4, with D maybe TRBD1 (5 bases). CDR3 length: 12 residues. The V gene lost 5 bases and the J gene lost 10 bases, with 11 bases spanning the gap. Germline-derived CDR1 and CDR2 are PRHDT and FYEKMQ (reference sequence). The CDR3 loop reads CASSTTVGKLFF. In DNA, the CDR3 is TGTGCCAGCAGCACGACAGTTGGAAAACTGTTTTTT.

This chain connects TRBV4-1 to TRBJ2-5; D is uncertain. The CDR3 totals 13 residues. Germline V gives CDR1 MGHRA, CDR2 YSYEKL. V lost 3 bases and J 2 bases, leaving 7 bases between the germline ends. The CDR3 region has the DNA TGCGCCAGCAGCCATCTCTTTCAAGAGACCCAGTACTTC. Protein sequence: CASSHLFQETQYF.

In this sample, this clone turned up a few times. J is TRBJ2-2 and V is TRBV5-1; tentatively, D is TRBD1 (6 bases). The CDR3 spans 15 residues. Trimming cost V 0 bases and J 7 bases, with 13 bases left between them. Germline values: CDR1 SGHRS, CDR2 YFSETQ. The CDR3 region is CASSLAAGAGGELFF. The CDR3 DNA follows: TGCGCCAGCAGCTTGGCCGCAGGGGCAGGCGGGGAGCTGTTTTTT.

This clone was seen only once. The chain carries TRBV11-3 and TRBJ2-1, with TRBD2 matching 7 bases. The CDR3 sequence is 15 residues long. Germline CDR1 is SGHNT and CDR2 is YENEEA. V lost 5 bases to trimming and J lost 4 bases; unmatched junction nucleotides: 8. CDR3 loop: CASSPGLGGYNEQFF. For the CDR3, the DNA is TGTGCCAGCAGCCCCGGACTAGGTGGATACAATGAGCAGTTCTTC.

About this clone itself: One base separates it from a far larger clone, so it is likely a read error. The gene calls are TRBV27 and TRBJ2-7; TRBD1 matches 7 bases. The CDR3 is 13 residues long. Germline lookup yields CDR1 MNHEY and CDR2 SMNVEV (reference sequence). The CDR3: CPSTRQGSGEQYF. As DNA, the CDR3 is TGTCCCAGCACACGACAGGGATCGGGGGAGCAGTACTTC.

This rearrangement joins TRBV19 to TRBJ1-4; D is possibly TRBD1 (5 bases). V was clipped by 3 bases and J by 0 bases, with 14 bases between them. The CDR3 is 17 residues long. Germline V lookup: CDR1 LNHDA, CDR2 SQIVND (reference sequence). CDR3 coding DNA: TGTGCCAGTAGTATCCCCTCTGACAGCGCAACTAATGAAAAACTGTTTTTT. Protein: CASSIPSDSATNEKLFF.

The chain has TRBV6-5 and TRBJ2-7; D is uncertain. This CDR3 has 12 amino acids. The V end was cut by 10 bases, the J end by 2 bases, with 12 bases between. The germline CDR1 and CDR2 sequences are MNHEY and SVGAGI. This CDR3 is CATYGQAYEQYF. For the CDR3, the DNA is TGTGCCACCTATGGCCAAGCCTACGAGCAGTACTTC.

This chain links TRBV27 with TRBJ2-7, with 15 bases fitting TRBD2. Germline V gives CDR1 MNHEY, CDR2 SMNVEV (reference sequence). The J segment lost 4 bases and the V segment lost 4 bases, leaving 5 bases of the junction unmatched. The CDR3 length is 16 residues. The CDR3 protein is CASSWTSGRASYEQYF. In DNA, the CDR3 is TGTGCCAGCAGTTGGACTAGCGGGAGGGCGTCATACGAGCAGTACTTC.

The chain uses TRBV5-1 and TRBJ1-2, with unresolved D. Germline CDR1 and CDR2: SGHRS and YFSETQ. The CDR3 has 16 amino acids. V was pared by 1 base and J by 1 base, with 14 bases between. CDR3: CASSLISGEGNYGYTF. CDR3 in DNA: TGCGCCAGCAGCTTGATAAGCGGGGAAGGTAACTATGGCTACACCTTC. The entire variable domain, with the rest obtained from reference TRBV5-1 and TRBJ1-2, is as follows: KAGVTQTPRYLIKTRGQQVTLSCSPISGHRSVSWYQQTPGQGLQFLFEYFSETQRNKGNFPGRFSGRQFSNSRSEMNVSTLELGDSALYLCASSLISGEGNYGYTFGSGTRLTVV.

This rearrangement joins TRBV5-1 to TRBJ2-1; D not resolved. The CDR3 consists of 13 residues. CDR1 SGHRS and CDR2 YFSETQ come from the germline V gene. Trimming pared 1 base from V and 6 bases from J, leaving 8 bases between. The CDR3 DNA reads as TGCGCCAGCAGCTTGTTCAGCCCCAATGAGCAGTTCTTC. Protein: CASSLFSPNEQFF.

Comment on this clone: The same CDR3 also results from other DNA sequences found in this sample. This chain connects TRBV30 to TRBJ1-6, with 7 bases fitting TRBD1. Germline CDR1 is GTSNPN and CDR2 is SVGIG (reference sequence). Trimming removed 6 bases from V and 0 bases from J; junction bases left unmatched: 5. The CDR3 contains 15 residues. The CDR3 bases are TGTGCCTGTAAGACAGGGAGCTCCTATAATTCACCCCTCCACTTT. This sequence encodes CACKTGSSYNSPLHF.

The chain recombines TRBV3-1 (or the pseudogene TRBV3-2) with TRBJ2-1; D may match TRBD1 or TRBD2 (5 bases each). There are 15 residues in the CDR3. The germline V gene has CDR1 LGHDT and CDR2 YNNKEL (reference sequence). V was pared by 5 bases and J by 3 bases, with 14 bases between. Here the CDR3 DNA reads TGTGCCAGCAGCACGGGGACCTTCGTCTACAATGAGCAGTTCTTC. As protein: CASSTGTFVYNEQFF.

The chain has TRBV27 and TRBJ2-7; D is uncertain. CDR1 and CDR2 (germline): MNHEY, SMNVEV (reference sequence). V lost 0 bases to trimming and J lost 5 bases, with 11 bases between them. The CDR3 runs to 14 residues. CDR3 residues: CASSLSGPPHEQYF. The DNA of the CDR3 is TGTGCCAGCAGTTTATCCGGACCGCCTCACGAGCAGTACTTC.

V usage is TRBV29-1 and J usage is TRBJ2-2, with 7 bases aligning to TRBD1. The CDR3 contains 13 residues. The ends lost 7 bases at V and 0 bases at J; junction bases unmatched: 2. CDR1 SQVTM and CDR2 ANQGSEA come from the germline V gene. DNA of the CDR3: TGCAGCGGGGGACAGACGAACACCGGGGAGCTGTTTTTT. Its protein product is CSGGQTNTGELFF.

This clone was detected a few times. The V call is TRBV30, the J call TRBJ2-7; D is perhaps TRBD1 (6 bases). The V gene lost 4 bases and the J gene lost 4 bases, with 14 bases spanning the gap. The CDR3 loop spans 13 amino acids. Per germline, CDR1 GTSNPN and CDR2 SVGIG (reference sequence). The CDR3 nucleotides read TGTGCCTGGAAGCGAGACAGGCCTTACGAGCAGTACTTC. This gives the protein CAWKRDRPYEQYF.

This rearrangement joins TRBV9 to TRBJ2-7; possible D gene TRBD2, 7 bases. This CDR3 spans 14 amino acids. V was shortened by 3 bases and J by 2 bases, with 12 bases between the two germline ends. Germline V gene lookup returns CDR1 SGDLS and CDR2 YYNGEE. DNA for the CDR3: TGTGCCAGCAGCGCCGGGCGGGGGCCCTACGAGCAGTACTTC. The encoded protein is CASSAGRGPYEQYF.

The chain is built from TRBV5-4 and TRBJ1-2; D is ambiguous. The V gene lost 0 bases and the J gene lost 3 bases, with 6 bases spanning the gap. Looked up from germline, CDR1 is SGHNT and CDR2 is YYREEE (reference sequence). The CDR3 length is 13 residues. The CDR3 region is CASSLDPDYGYTF. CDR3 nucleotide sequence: TGTGCCAGCAGCTTGGATCCGGACTATGGCTACACCTTC.

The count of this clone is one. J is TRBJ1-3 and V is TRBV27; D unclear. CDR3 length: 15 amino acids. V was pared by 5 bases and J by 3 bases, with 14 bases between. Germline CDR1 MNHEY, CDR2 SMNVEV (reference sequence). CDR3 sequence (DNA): TGTGCCAGCAGTAGTCATAGGACCGATGGAAACACCATATATTTT. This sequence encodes CASSSHRTDGNTIYF.

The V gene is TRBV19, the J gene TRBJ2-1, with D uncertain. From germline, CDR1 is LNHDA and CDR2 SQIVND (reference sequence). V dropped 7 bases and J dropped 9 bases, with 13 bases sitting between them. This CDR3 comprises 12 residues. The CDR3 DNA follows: TGTGCCAGTACCCCCCCTACTGGTGAGCAGTTCTTC. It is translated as CASTPPTGEQFF.

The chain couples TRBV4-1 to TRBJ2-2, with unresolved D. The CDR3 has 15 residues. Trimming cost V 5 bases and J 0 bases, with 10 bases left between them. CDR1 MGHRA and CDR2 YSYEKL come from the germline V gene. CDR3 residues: CASSGERPNTGELFF. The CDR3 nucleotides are TGCGCCAGCAGCGGTGAGCGACCGAACACCGGGGAGCTGTTTTTT.

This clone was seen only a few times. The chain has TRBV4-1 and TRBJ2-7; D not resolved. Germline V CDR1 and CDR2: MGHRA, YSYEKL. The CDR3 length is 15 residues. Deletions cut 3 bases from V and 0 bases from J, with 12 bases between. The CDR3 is CASSQSSFPSYEQYF. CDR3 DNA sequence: TGCGCCAGCAGCCAGTCCTCCTTCCCCTCCTACGAGCAGTACTTC.

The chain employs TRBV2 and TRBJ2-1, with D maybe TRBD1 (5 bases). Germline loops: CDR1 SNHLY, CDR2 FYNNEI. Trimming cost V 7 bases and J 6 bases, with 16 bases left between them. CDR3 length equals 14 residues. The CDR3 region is CASTGQTTRNEQFF. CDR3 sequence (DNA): TGTGCCAGCACAGGGCAAACGACCCGCAATGAGCAGTTCTTC.

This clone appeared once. DNA of the CDR3: TGCGCCAGCAGTGAGACAGTGGATGGCTACACCTTC. Translated, it gives CASSETVDGYTF. This sequence joins TRBV10-2 and TRBJ1-2; no clear D gene. Germline V lookup: CDR1 WSHSY, CDR2 SAAADI. Trimming shortened V by 2 bases and J by 6 bases, and 7 bases separated the two germline ends. The CDR3 has 12 amino acids.

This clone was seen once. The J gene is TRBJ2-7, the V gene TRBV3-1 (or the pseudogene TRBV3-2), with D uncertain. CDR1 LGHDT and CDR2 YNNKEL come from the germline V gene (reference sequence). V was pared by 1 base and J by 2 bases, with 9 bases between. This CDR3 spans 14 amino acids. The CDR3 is CASSQGPSTYEQYF. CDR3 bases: TGTGCCAGCAGCCAAGGACCTAGTACCTACGAGCAGTACTTC.

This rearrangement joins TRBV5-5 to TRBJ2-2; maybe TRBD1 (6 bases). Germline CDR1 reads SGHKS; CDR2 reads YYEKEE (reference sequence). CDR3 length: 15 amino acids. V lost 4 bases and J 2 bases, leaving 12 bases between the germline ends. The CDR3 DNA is TGTGCCAGCAGCCTGGGACACTTTAACACCGGGGAGCTGTTTTTT. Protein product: CASSLGHFNTGELFF.